Listed here are 13 T cell receptor beta chains from one sample, sequenced in a study of blood T cells in healthy people across ages. The second PCR ran roughly 6 to 11 cycles with a sample-barcoded 5' primer and J-beta primers. One entry per CDR3 protein results from TCRdb running MiXCR on the 5' RACE reads. The data show approximately 800,000 distinct CDR3 sequences, nearly 60% seen once. Sequenced input: blood. The receptors here all came from a man aged 25-45 years in good health.

This chain connects TRBV5-1 to TRBJ1-6; D ambiguous. The CDR3 consists of 13 residues. Germline CDR1 reads SGHRS; CDR2 reads YFSETQ. Trimming left V 4 bases short and J 8 bases short, with 10 bases between. The DNA of the CDR3 is TGCGCCAGCAGCGTGGATTCCTATTCACCCCTCCACTTT. This sequence encodes CASSVDSYSPLHF.

The rearrangement uses TRBV4-1 and TRBJ2-1, with D maybe TRBD1 (5 bases). CDR1 is MGHRA and CDR2 is YSYEKL in the germline V gene. The CDR3 sequence is 14 residues long. Deletions cut 1 base from V and 9 bases from J, with 13 bases between. The CDR3 DNA reads as TGCGCCAGCAGCCAAGTACCAGGGCCGGTTGAGCAGTTCTTC. This gives the protein CASSQVPGPVEQFF.

The V and J genes are TRBV7-2 and TRBJ1-1; D gene uncertain. V was shortened by 4 bases and J by 1 base, with 13 bases between the two germline ends. From germline, CDR1 is SGHTA and CDR2 FQGNSA. This CDR3 has 15 residues. The CDR3 is CASSSQNPGNTEAFF. The CDR3 coding sequence is TGTGCCAGCAGCTCCCAAAACCCCGGGAACACTGAAGCTTTCTTT. The complete variable domain, with remaining parts taken from reference TRBV7-2 and TRBJ1-1, reads GAGVSQSPSNKVTEKGKDVELRCDPISGHTALYWYRQSLGQGLEFLIYFQGNSAPDKSGLPSDRFSAERTGGSVSTLTIQRTQQEDSAVYLCASSSQNPGNTEAFFGQGTRLTVV.

The chain links TRBV18 to TRBJ2-5; D ambiguous. V was cut by 0 bases and J by 4 bases, with 9 bases left in between. Germline CDR1 and CDR2: KGHSH and LQKENI. The CDR3 is made up of 14 amino acids. The CDR3 sequence is CASSPPASLETQYF. The CDR3 DNA sequence: TGTGCCAGCTCACCACCGGCTTCTCTAGAGACCCAGTACTTC. Supplemented by reference TRBV18 and TRBJ2-5, the full variable domain reads NAGVMQNPRHLVRRRGQEARLRCSPMKGHSHVYWYRQLPEEGLKFMVYLQKENIIDESGMPKERFSAEFPKEGPSILRIQQVVRGDSAAYFCASSPPASLETQYFGPGTRLLVL.

This chain uses TRBV3-1 with TRBJ2-1; TRBD1 is a possible D gene (6 bases). The DNA matches TRBJ2-7 better at its end, which makes the J call doubtful. CDR3 length: 16 amino acids. Per the germline V gene, CDR1 is LGHDT and CDR2 is YNNKEL (reference sequence). Written as DNA, the CDR3 is TGTGCCAGCAGCCAAGGGTTTGGACAGACCTACAATGAGCAGTACTTC. It encodes CASSQGFGQTYNEQYF.

The rearrangement joins TRBV18 to TRBJ2-3; D unclear. V lost 3 bases and J 0 bases, leaving 7 bases between the germline ends. The germline gives CDR1 KGHSH, CDR2 LQKENI. The CDR3 runs 14 residues. The chain's CDR3 is CASSPLKSTDTQYF. DNA of the CDR3: TGTGCCAGCTCACCGCTAAAGAGCACAGATACGCAGTATTTT.

The J gene is TRBJ2-7, the V gene TRBV5-6; 8 bases line up with TRBD1. Trimming removed 7 bases from V and 4 bases from J; junction bases left unmatched: 10. The germline V gene encodes CDR1 SGHDT and CDR2 YYEEEE. The CDR3 contains 14 residues. The CDR3 spells CASASGTGVYEQYF. CDR3 nucleotide sequence: TGTGCCAGCGCCTCCGGGACAGGTGTTTACGAGCAGTACTTC. Together with reference TRBV5-6 and TRBJ2-7, the CDR3 gives the full variable domain: DAGVTQSPTHLIKTRGQQVTLRCSPKSGHDTVSWYQQALGQGPQFIFQYYEEEERQRGNFPDRFSGHQFPNYSSELNVNALLLGDSALYLCASASGTGVYEQYFGPGTRLTVT.

The V gene is TRBV4-1, the J gene TRBJ2-4, with D possibly being TRBD2 (6 bases). The DNA end is a closer match to TRBJ2-7, so the J assignment may be wrong. CDR1 and CDR2 from the germline V gene are MGHRA and YSYEKL. The CDR3 totals 16 residues. CDR3 bases: TGCGCCAGCAGCCAAGTTGGGGCGGGAAGTTTCTACGAGCAGTACTTC. Amino acids: CASSQVGAGSFYEQYF.

The J gene is TRBJ2-5, the V gene TRBV6-5, with TRBD2 matching 8 bases. Per the germline V gene, CDR1 is MNHEY and CDR2 is SVGAGI. The CDR3 runs to 15 residues. Trimming cost V 8 bases and J 2 bases; bases outside gene matches: 10. The CDR3 region is CASAGGAANQETQYF. CDR3 nucleotide sequence: TGTGCCAGCGCCGGGGGGGCGGCAAATCAAGAGACCCAGTACTTC.

The chain employs TRBV6-5 and TRBJ1-4; D gene uncertain. The CDR3 runs 14 residues. Trimming removed 5 bases from V and 4 bases from J, with 11 bases in between. Germline assignment: CDR1 MNHEY and CDR2 SVGAGI. DNA for the CDR3: TGTGCCAGCAGTGCCGGGATGGTTAATGAAAAACTGTTTTTT. Its translation: CASSAGMVNEKLFF.

The chain links TRBV11-2 to TRBJ2-2, with 10 nucleotides matching TRBD2. Germline CDR1 reads SGHAT; CDR2 reads FQNNGV. V shed 5 bases and J 4 bases; nucleotides not matched to a gene: 7. The CDR3 loop spans 16 amino acids. Written as DNA, the CDR3 is TGTGCCAGCAGCCCCCCCACTAGCGGGATCACCGGGGAGCTGTTTTTT. Protein: CASSPPTSGITGELFF.

This clonotype was observed a handful of times. CDR3 sequence (DNA): TGTGCCAGCAGTGTGAGGGGGCACGACGAGCAGTACTTC. This sequence encodes CASSVRGHDEQYF. The gene calls are TRBV28 and TRBJ2-7; the match to TRBD1 covers 7 bases. This CDR3 spans 13 amino acids. The germline CDR1 and CDR2 sequences are MDHEN and SYDVKM. The ends lost 5 bases at V and 5 bases at J; junction bases unmatched: 6.

The chain links TRBV20-1 to TRBJ2-7; 9 bases are shared with TRBD1. This CDR3 region has 14 residues. With V trimmed by 1 base and J by 3 bases, 4 bases remained unmatched. CDR1 DFQATT and CDR2 SNEGSKA come from the germline V gene (reference sequence). The CDR3 DNA reads as TGCAGTGCTAGAGCGGGGGACAGGGACTACGAGCAGTACTTC. Translating gives CSARAGDRDYEQYF.